Following are 10 T cell receptor beta chains from one sample sequenced in a study of Graves' ophthalmopathy and Graves' hyperthyroidism. TCR beta CDR3 amplification used RNA transcripts. Amplification began with first-round RT-PCR using HTBI primers, then second-round multiplex PCR was performed. TCRdb recomputed calls from the multiplex PCR reads with MiXCR, one row per CDR3 protein. The sample has 300,000 to 350,000 distinct CDR3 sequences, about a sixth seen once; the top ten hold 9% to 15%. Specimen: peripheral blood. Every receptor here comes from an adult man with Graves' ophthalmopathy.

The CDR3 nucleotides are TGTGCCAGCAGCCCCGACAGGGGGGACGAGCAGTACTTC. This gives the protein CASSPDRGDEQYF. This chain links TRBV7-6 with TRBJ2-7; 9 bases line up with TRBD1. The germline V gene has CDR1 SGHVS and CDR2 FNYEAQ. This CDR3 region has 13 residues. The V gene end was trimmed by 5 bases and the J gene end by 5 bases; junction bases not matched to a gene: 4. The variable domain in full, with the rest retrieved from reference TRBV7-6 and TRBJ2-7, is GAGVSQSPRYKVTKRGQDVALRCDPISGHVSLYWYRQALGQGPEFLTYFNYEAQQDKSGLPNDRFSAERPEGSISTLTIQRTEQRDSAMYRCASSPDRGDEQYFGPGTRLTVT.

This clonotype was seen at least ten times. V is TRBV12-3 or TRBV12-4 and J is TRBJ2-7; 8 bases fit TRBD2. The CDR3 is 14 residues long. Losses at the gene ends were 6 bases for V and 4 bases for J; bases not matched to a gene: 8. The CDR3 loop is CASRYSGSGYEQYF. In nucleotides, the CDR3 is TGTGCCAGCAGATACAGCGGGAGCGGATACGAGCAGTACTTC.

This clonotype was seen at least ten times. V is TRBV28 and J is TRBJ2-7; either TRBD1 or TRBD2 may fit D (6 bases each). V was shortened by 6 bases and J by 5 bases, with 20 bases between the two germline ends. The CDR3 loop spans 15 amino acids. The germline gives CDR1 MDHEN, CDR2 SYDVKM. The CDR3 nucleotides read TGTGCCAGCAGACTAGGAGGGCAGGGGTCCGACGAGCAGTACTTC. Translating gives CASRLGGQGSDEQYF.

This clonotype was counted ten times or more. J is TRBJ2-5 and V is TRBV28; a possible D gene is TRBD2 (7 bases). The CDR3 loop spans 11 amino acids. The V gene lost 7 bases and the J gene lost 7 bases, with 10 bases spanning the gap. In germline, CDR1 is MDHEN, CDR2 SYDVKM. The CDR3 loop reads CASNRGGTQYF. In nucleotides, the CDR3 is TGTGCCAGCAATAGGGGGGGGACCCAGTACTTC.

This clonotype was observed at least ten times. The chain links TRBV20-1 to TRBJ2-6, with 13 bases fitting TRBD2. V lost 6 bases, J lost 3 bases, and 5 bases stayed unmatched. CDR3 size: 16 residues. Germline V gene sequence: CDR1 DFQATT, CDR2 SNEGSKA (reference sequence). The CDR3 coding sequence is TGCAGTGCCCCGGGACTAGCGGGACTTGGGGCCAACGTCCTGACTTTC. It specifies CSAPGLAGLGANVLTF.

This clonotype was recorded at least ten times. The V gene is TRBV19, the J gene TRBJ2-5; 8 bases are shared with TRBD1. CDR3 length: 13 residues. Per germline, CDR1 LNHDA and CDR2 SQIVND (reference sequence). After removal of 9 bases from V and 2 bases from J, the junction contained 5 bases not matched to a gene. CDR3 nucleotide sequence: TGTGCCAGCAGTGGACAGGGACAAGAGACCCAGTACTTC. Encoded protein: CASSGQGQETQYF.

This clonotype was counted many times. J is TRBJ1-1 and V is TRBV10-3, with D hard to call. V shed 3 bases and J shed 4 bases, with 9 bases lying between them. From germline, CDR1 is ENHRY and CDR2 SYGVKD. This CDR3 has 13 amino acids. The CDR3 loop is CAISEQMGTEAFF. The CDR3, as DNA: TGTGCCATCAGTGAACAGATGGGCACTGAAGCTTTCTTT.

This clonotype has more than one count but fewer than ten. The chain links TRBV7-6 to TRBJ2-5, with D perhaps given as TRBD1 or TRBD2 (6 bases each). V was clipped by 7 bases and J by 8 bases, with 23 bases between them. The CDR3 is 15 residues long. Germline V gene lookup returns CDR1 SGHVS and CDR2 FNYEAQ. The CDR3 bases are TGTGCCAGCACCCCTGCTGGGGGGCACGGAGTTACCCAGTACTTC. It specifies CASTPAGGHGVTQYF.

The chain uses TRBV6-2 or TRBV6-3 and TRBJ1-1; the D is unclear. CDR3 length equals 13 residues. V was pared by 2 bases and J by 1 base, with 5 bases between. In germline, CDR1 is MNHEY, CDR2 SVGEGT. The CDR3 is CASSYIPNTEAFF. The CDR3 DNA reads TGTGCCAGCAGTTACATTCCGAACACTGAAGCTTTCTTT.

The sample holds many counts of this clonotype. The rearrangement joins TRBV20-1 to TRBJ1-2; D might be TRBD1 (6 bases). The CDR3 runs 14 residues. Per the germline V gene, CDR1 is DFQATT and CDR2 is SNEGSKA (reference sequence). V was shortened by 4 bases and J by 1 base, with 13 bases between the two germline ends. DNA for the CDR3: TGCAGTGCTAAATGGACAGCCGTTAACTATGGCTACACCTTC. Translation gives CSAKWTAVNYGYTF.